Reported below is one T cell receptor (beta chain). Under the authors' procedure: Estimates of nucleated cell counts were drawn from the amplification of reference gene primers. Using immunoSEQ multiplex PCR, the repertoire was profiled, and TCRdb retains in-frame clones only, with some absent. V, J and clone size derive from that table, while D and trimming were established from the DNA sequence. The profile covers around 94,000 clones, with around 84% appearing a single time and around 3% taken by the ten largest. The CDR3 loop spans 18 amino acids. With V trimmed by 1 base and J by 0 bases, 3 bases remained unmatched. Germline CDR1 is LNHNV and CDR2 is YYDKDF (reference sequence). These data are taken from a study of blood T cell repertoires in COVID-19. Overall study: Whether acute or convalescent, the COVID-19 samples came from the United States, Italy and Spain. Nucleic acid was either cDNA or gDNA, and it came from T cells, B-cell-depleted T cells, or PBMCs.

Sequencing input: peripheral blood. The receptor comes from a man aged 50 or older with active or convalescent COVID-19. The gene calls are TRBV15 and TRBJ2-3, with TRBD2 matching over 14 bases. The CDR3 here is CATSRGLAGGPSTDTQYF. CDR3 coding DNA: TGTGCCACCAGCAGAGGACTAGCGGGGGGGCCTAGCACAGATACGCAGTATTTT.